These 27 T cell receptor beta chains share one sample of origin, sequenced in a study of a mutant IDH1 vaccine in newly diagnosed glioma. Repertoires were generated with immunoSEQ multiplex PCR, while TCRdb's copy carries only in-frame clones and drops some. The sample has about 32,000 clones; around four fifths are singletons. These receptors lack a known antigen. The time point denotes: week 35, safety follow-up. All doses held 300 ug of mutant IDH1 20-mer peptide, with topical imiquimod. The sequences come from PBMCs, collected from a glioma patient whose treatment included an IDH1 peptide vaccine. These receptors originate from a man aged 40-49 years with glioma. Some clones in this sample may be carry-over from other donors' samples.

The J gene is TRBJ2-3, the V gene TRBV6-1; no reliable D call. CDR1 and CDR2 (germline): MNHNS, SASEGT. The CDR3 sequence is 10 residues long. V lost 6 bases and J lost 6, with 4 bases in between. CDR3 loop: CASRRDTQYF. CDR3 nucleotides: TGTGCCAGCAGGAGGGATACGCAGTATTTT.

V and J are TRBV19 and TRBJ1-4; D might be TRBD1 (6 bases). This CDR3 is 15 amino acids long. The ends were cut back, 4 bases at V and 8 bases at J, with 17 bases in the middle. Germline loops: CDR1 LNHDA, CDR2 SQIVND (reference sequence). The CDR3 DNA sequence: TGTGCCAGTAGTACCTGGACAGCCGCGGACGAAAAACTGTTTTTT. It specifies CASSTWTAADEKLFF.

V is TRBV5-4 and J is TRBJ2-3; D is perhaps TRBD2 (7 bases). Germline lookup yields CDR1 SGHNT and CDR2 YYREEE (reference sequence). The CDR3 is 15 residues long. Trimming took off 1 base at V and 4 bases at J, with 13 bases between the two ends. The CDR3 here is CASSLNWGGADTQYF. The CDR3 DNA follows: TGTGCCAGCAGCTTGAATTGGGGGGGCGCAGATACGCAGTATTTT.

DNA for the CDR3: TGTGCCAGCAGCTTAGCTACAGGGTGGGATACGCAGTATTTT. Translating it yields CASSLATGWDTQYF. The chain combines TRBV7-9 with TRBJ2-3; a possible D gene is TRBD1 (6 bases). Trimming took off 0 bases at V and 6 bases at J, with 10 bases between the two ends. CDR3 length equals 14 residues. Germline CDR1 and CDR2: SEHNR and FQNEAQ (reference sequence).

The chain has TRBV2 and TRBJ2-3; D is unclear. CDR1 SNHLY and CDR2 FYNNEI come from the germline V gene. The ends were cut back, 7 bases at V and 5 bases at J, with 16 bases in the middle. The CDR3 is 14 amino acids. The CDR3 loop is CASKRSGDQDTQYF. The CDR3 bases are TGTGCCAGCAAAAGGTCCGGTGATCAAGATACGCAGTATTTT.

For the CDR3, the DNA is TGCGCCAGCAGCTGGACAGGAGCCAAAAACATTCAGTACTTC. This sequence encodes CASSWTGAKNIQYF. This sequence joins TRBV5-1 and TRBJ2-4; TRBD1 aligns across 7 bases. Per the germline V gene, CDR1 is SGHRS and CDR2 is YFSETQ. The J segment lost 0 bases and the V segment lost 3 bases, leaving 0 bases of the junction unmatched. The CDR3 is 14 residues long.

The J gene is TRBJ1-4, the V gene TRBV10-3; TRBD1 matches at 7 bases. J lost 6 bases, V lost 10 bases, and 8 bases had no gene match. This CDR3 comprises 13 residues. CDR1 and CDR2 (germline): ENHRY, SYGVKD. In DNA form, the CDR3 reads TGTGCCAGCCGGGACAGACAGTATGAAAAACTGTTTTTT. Translating gives CASRDRQYEKLFF.

This clone appeared once. This chain connects TRBV6-1 to TRBJ1-6; D gene uncertain. Trimming took 3 bases from V and 8 from J, leaving 11 bases between them. Per germline, CDR1 MNHNS and CDR2 SASEGT. This CDR3 spans 14 amino acids. The CDR3 region has the DNA TGTGCCAGCAGTGACGGCCCCAGGTATTCACCCCTCCACTTT. Amino acid sequence: CASSDGPRYSPLHF.

This clone was detected only once. The V call is TRBV2, the J call TRBJ1-6; no clear D gene. Germline CDR1 and CDR2: SNHLY and FYNNEI. This CDR3 is 15 amino acids long. Between the trimmed V and J ends, which lost 0 bases and 10 bases, there was a span of 13 bases. The CDR3 nucleotides read TGTGCCAGCAGTGAAGCGCAAGGGTGGCGCTCACCCCTCCACTTT. Translating gives CASSEAQGWRSPLHF. Drawing the rest from reference TRBV2 and TRBJ1-6, the complete variable domain is EPEVTQTPSHQVTQMGQEVILRCVPISNHLYFYWYRQILGQKVEFLVSFYNNEISEKSEIFDDQFSVERPDGSNFTLKIRSTKLEDSAMYFCASSEAQGWRSPLHFGNGTRLTVT.

This clone was seen a few times. The chain joins TRBV9 to TRBJ1-4, with TRBD1 as a possible D gene (6 bases). CDR1 is SGDLS, CDR2 YYNGEE, per germline. V lost 2 bases, J lost 8 bases, and 16 bases lay in between. This CDR3 comprises 15 residues. The CDR3 sequence is CASSVLQGLGEKLFF. The CDR3 coding sequence is TGTGCCAGCAGCGTCCTACAGGGTTTGGGGGAAAAACTGTTTTTT.

The chain links TRBV6-4 to TRBJ1-2, with 10 bases aligning to TRBD1. The CDR3 spans 18 residues. Germline CDR1 reads MRHNA; CDR2 reads SNTAGT. V shed 7 bases and J 8 bases; nucleotides not matched to a gene: 22. Here the CDR3 DNA reads TGTGCCAGCACTCCATACGGGACAGGGGAGATCGGAGCGGGAGGCTACACCTTC. It yields the protein CASTPYGTGEIGAGGYTF.

This clone has only one observation. The chain is built from TRBV6-5 and TRBJ2-5, with a weak D call TRBD2 (7 bases). The germline gives CDR1 MNHEY, CDR2 SVGAGI. Trimming stripped 2 bases from V and 5 bases from J, with 12 bases between. This CDR3 spans 14 amino acids. CDR3 bases: TGTGCCAGCAGTTACCCGGGGGGCGAGGAGACCCAGTACTTC. Translating it yields CASSYPGGEETQYF.

The genes are TRBV7-9 and TRBJ1-1; no clear D gene. V was shortened by 11 bases and J by 1 base, with 14 bases between the two germline ends. The CDR3 is 13 residues long. Germline CDR1 and CDR2: SEHNR and FQNEAQ (reference sequence). The CDR3 loop is CAVVMARNTEAFF. CDR3 coding DNA: TGTGCCGTGGTTATGGCCAGGAACACTGAAGCTTTCTTT. Complete variable domain (other parts from reference TRBV7-9 and TRBJ1-1): DTGVSQNPRHKITKRGQNVTFRCDPISEHNRLYWYRQTLGQGPEFLTYFQNEAQLEKSRLLSDRFSAERPKGSFSTLEIQRTEQGDSAMYLCAVVMARNTEAFFGQGTRLTVV.

The V call is TRBV6-1, the J call TRBJ2-5; a possible D gene is TRBD2 (5 bases). Germline CDR1 reads MNHNS; CDR2 reads SASEGT. V lost 6 bases and J lost 4, with 15 bases in between. The CDR3 length is 14 residues. CDR3 coding DNA: TGTGCCAGCAGCGATGGGTATAGCGTAGAGACCCAGTACTTC. Translated, it gives CASSDGYSVETQYF.

This chain uses TRBV7-9 with TRBJ1-5; D call uncertain. V was pared by 4 bases and J by 8 bases, with 12 bases between. Germline V lookup: CDR1 SEHNR, CDR2 FQNEAQ (reference sequence). The CDR3 contains 13 residues. Written as DNA, the CDR3 is TGTGCCAGCAGCTCCTATAACATTGAGCCCCAGCATTTT. Protein sequence: CASSSYNIEPQHF.

CDR3 sequence: CAWSGQGDSYEQYF. The CDR3 coding sequence is TGTGCCTGGAGTGGACAGGGCGACTCCTACGAGCAGTACTTC. J is TRBJ2-7 and V is TRBV30, with 7 nucleotides matching TRBD1. The CDR3 is 14 residues long. V was pared by 1 base and J by 0 bases, with 3 bases of the junction left unmatched. Germline-derived CDR1 and CDR2 are GTSNPN and SVGIG (reference sequence).

The V and J genes are TRBV2 and TRBJ2-3; the D gene is possibly TRBD1 (5 bases). There are 11 residues in the CDR3. With 4 bases removed from V and 8 bases from J, the gap between germline ends came to 7 bases. In germline, CDR1 is SNHLY, CDR2 FYNNEI. The chain's CDR3 is CASSVQGTQYF. As DNA, the CDR3 is TGTGCCAGCAGTGTTCAGGGTACGCAGTATTTT.

The rearrangement joins TRBV5-4 to TRBJ2-7, with 7 positions matching TRBD2. Germline assignment: CDR1 SGHNT and CDR2 YYREEE (reference sequence). The junction had 8 bases not matched to a gene; V was cut back by 5 bases and J by 0 bases. The CDR3 contains 15 residues. CDR3 DNA: TGTGCCAGCAGATCGGGAGCGGGAAACTCCTACGAGCAGTACTTC. Translation: CASRSGAGNSYEQYF.

V gene TRBV7-2 combines with J gene TRBJ2-7; D ambiguous. This CDR3 is built from 14 residues. The germline V and J ends were trimmed by 5 bases and 2 bases, with 13 bases remaining between them. Per germline, CDR1 SGHTA and CDR2 FQGNSA. CDR3 in amino acids: CASSTRVFPYEQYF. In DNA form, the CDR3 reads TGTGCCAGCAGCACCCGGGTCTTCCCCTACGAGCAGTACTTC.

The chain links TRBV7-3 to TRBJ1-6; D remains unclear. This CDR3 is built from 14 residues. CDR1 and CDR2 (germline): SGHTA, FQGTGA. V was pared by 3 bases and J by 7 bases, with 10 bases between. The CDR3 coding sequence is TGTGCCAGCAGCTTCGGTCGGAGAAATTCACCCCTCCACTTT. Protein sequence: CASSFGRRNSPLHF.

This chain links TRBV30 with TRBJ1-1; D uncertain. The CDR3 has 14 residues. V lost 3 bases and J 4 bases, leaving 15 bases between the germline ends. Germline V gene lookup returns CDR1 GTSNPN and CDR2 SVGIG (reference sequence). Written as DNA, the CDR3 is TGTGCCTGGAGGGGTCCCGCGGGAAGCACTGAAGCTTTCTTT. It specifies CAWRGPAGSTEAFF.

This clone was detected only once. CDR3 bases: TGTGCCAGCAGCCCCAAACAGGGGGCTAACTATGGCTACACCTTC. This encodes CASSPKQGANYGYTF. The chain links TRBV5-5 to TRBJ1-2; 8 bases map to TRBD1. CDR1 is SGHKS and CDR2 is YYEKEE in the germline V gene (reference sequence). The trim removed 4 bases at V and 0 bases at J, leaving 5 bases unmatched. The length of the CDR3 is 15 residues. Drawing the rest from reference TRBV5-5 and TRBJ1-2, the complete variable domain is DAGVTQSPTHLIKTRGQQVTLRCSPISGHKSVSWYQQVLGQGPQFIFQYYEKEERGRGNFPDRFSARQFPNYSSELNVNALLLGDSALYLCASSPKQGANYGYTFGSGTRLTVV.

The rearrangement links TRBV7-2 to TRBJ2-7, with 10 bases identical to TRBD2. The CDR3 is 15 residues long. The germline gives CDR1 SGHTA, CDR2 FQGNSA. Unmatched junction bases numbered 3, after V lost 4 bases and J lost 0 bases. CDR3 coding DNA: TGTGCCAGCAGCTCAGCGGGGGGGAGCTCCTACGAGCAGTACTTC. Translated, it gives CASSSAGGSSYEQYF.

This clone was recorded a few times. The chain's CDR3 is CATKTGPGVEKLFF. DNA of the CDR3: TGTGCCACCAAGACCGGGCCCGGGGTTGAAAAACTGTTTTTT. The chain couples TRBV28 to TRBJ1-4; D is undetermined. Deletions cut 10 bases from V and 7 bases from J, with 19 bases between. Germline V gives CDR1 MDHEN, CDR2 SYDVKM. The CDR3 covers 14 residues.

This chain links TRBV7-9 with TRBJ1-1; D perhaps matches TRBD1 (5 bases). Trimming left V 1 base short and J 2 bases short, with 11 bases between. Per germline, CDR1 SEHNR and CDR2 FQNEAQ (reference sequence). This CDR3 is 15 amino acids long. This CDR3 reads CASSLVGRGNTEAFF. The CDR3 DNA is TGTGCCAGCAGCTTAGTGGGTCGGGGCAACACTGAAGCTTTCTTT. Full variable domain (rest looked up from reference TRBV7-9 and TRBJ1-1): DTGVSQNPRHKITKRGQNVTFRCDPISEHNRLYWYRQTLGQGPEFLTYFQNEAQLEKSRLLSDRFSAERPKGSFSTLEIQRTEQGDSAMYLCASSLVGRGNTEAFFGQGTRLTVV.

V is TRBV29-1 and J is TRBJ2-7, with 9 bases fitting TRBD2. Per the germline V gene, CDR1 is SQVTM and CDR2 is ANQGSEA. This CDR3 comprises 13 residues. Losses at the gene ends were 6 bases for V and 2 bases for J; bases not matched to a gene: 5. The CDR3 coding sequence is TGCAGCGTGGCGGGGGGGGTGACCTACGAGCAGTACTTC. Encoded protein: CSVAGGVTYEQYF.

The table lists this clone with a few counts. This chain links TRBV18 with TRBJ2-2; D unclear. V dropped 6 bases and J dropped 7 bases, with 12 bases sitting between them. CDR1 KGHSH and CDR2 LQKENI come from the germline V gene. The CDR3 has 13 amino acids. The CDR3 reads CASSDIQVGELFF. The CDR3 DNA follows: TGTGCCAGCTCTGACATCCAGGTCGGGGAGCTGTTTTTT.